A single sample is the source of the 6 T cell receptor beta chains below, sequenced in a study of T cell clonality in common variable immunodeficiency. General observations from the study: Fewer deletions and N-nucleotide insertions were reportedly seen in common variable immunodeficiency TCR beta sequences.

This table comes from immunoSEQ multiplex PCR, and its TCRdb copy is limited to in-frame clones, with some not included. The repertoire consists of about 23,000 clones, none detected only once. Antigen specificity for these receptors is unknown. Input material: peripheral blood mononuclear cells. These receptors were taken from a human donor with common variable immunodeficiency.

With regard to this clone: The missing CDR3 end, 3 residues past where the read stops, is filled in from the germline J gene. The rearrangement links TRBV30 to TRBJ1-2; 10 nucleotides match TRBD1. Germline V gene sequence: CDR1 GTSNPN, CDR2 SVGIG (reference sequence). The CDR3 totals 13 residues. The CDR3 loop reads CAWSVLDRGGYTF. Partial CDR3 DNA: TGTGCCTGGAGTGTACTGGACAGGGGGGGC.

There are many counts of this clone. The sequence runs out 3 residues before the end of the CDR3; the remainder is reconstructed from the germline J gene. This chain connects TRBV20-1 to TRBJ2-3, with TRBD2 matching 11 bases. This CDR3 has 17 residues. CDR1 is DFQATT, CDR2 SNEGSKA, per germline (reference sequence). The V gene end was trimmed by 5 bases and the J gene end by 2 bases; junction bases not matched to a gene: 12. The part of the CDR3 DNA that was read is TGCAGTGCTCGTACCCCCGGGACTAGCGGACTCACAGATACG. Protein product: CSARTPGTSGLTDT. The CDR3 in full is CSARTPGTSGLTDTQYF.

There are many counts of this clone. The CDR3 loop is CASSIGLLNEQFF. The DNA read from the CDR3 is TGTGCCAGTAGTATCGGACTCCTCAATGAG. The chain uses TRBV19 and TRBJ2-1; perhaps TRBD2 as D (5 bases). The read falls 3 residues short of the CDR3 end, and the missing part is taken from the germline J gene. This CDR3 is 13 amino acids long. Germline-derived CDR1 and CDR2 are LNHDA and SQIVND (reference sequence). V lost 3 bases and J lost 6, with 9 bases in between.

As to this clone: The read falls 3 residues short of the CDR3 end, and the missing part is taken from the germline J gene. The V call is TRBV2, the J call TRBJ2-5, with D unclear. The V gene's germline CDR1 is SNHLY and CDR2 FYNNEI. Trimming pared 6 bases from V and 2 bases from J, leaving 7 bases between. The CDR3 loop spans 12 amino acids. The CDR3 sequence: CASRTDQETQYF. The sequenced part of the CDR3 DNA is TGTGCCAGCAGAACAGATCAAGAGACC.

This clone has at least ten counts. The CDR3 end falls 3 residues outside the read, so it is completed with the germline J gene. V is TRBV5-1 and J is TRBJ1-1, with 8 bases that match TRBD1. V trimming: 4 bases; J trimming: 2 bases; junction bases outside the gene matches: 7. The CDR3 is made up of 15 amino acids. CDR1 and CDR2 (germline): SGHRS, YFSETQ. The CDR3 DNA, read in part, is TGCGCCAGCAGCATAAGGGGACAGGCCAACACTGAA. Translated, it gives CASSIRGQANTE. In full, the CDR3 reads CASSIRGQANTEAFF. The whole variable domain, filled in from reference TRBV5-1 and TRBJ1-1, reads KAGVTQTPRYLIKTRGQQVTLSCSPISGHRSVSWYQQTPGQGLQFLFEYFSETQRNKGNFPGRFSGRQFSNSRSEMNVSTLELGDSALYLCASSIRGQANTEAFFGQGTRLTVV.

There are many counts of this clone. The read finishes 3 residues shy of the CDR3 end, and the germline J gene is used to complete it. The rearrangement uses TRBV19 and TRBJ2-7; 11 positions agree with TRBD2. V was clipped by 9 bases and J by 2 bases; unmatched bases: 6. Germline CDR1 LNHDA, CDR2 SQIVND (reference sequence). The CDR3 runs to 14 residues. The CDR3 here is CASSLAGGPYEQYF. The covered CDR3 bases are TGTGCCAGCTCGCTAGCGGGAGGCCCCTACGAG.